This is a list of T cell receptor beta chains from one sample in a study of beta chain features in type 1 diabetes. Produced via immunoSEQ multiplex PCR; TCRdb's table is partial and in-frame only. The sample yields tens of thousands of clones, around a third seen once. Sequencing was done on a sample of stem cell memory CD4+ T cells from blood. These receptors were collected from a young woman in good health. Each CDR3 is given with its conserved first and last residue.

V gene | CDR3 protein
TRBV14 | CASSHDFTEAFF
TRBV2 | CASSSTGSNQPQHF
TRBV7-9 | CASSSRGGGNSPLHF
TRBV6-6 | CASTLQGSTYEQYF
TRBV9 | CASSDRKGANYGYTF
TRBV5-1 | CASSLAAGLGRYGYTF
TRBV6-5 | CASSSRASGRRDTQYF
TRBV29-1 | CSVEGQEGHTIYF
TRBV6-1 | CASSAGGNEQFF
TRBV30 | CAQTRGGDTQYF
TRBV4-1 | CASSRQGSTNEKLFF
TRBV5-4 | CASSTKRAYEQYF
TRBV29-1 | CSVLYSYEQYF
TRBV4-2 | CASSSDRHYGYTF
TRBV13 | CASSQGGLAGVSETQYF
TRBV14 | CASSWTSGSTGELFF
TRBV2 | CASSVAVNYGYTF
TRBV4-2 | CASSLFATGDQPQHF
TRBV5-1 | CASSLAGTENTEAFF
TRBV18 | CASSPRGEPEKLFF
TRBV7-9 | CASSLRGTANRYGYTF
TRBV29-1 | CSFRGSYNEQFF
TRBV5-4 | CASSGDRGSYNEQFF
TRBV4-2 | CASSRLGQKGYTF
TRBV18 | CASSPQGQDQPQHF
TRBV5-1 | CASSLERNTEAFF
TRBV6-5 | CASTENRDLSTEAFF
TRBV4-2 | CASSHTGTSGGGEQFF
TRBV11-3 | CASSLERAGAYEQYF
TRBV7-7 | CASSTRRNASPGEQFF
TRBV7-2 | CASSLARRIAGPTSTDTQYF
TRBV14 | CASSQEQGSMSNQPQHF
TRBV5-6 | CASRLGLAGFYNEQFF
TRBV5-1 | CASRFEGSDGELFF
TRBV11-2 | CASSNHRGRSPLHF
TRBV25-1 | CASSERTGQQETQYF
TRBV29-1 | CSVGRSGAEETQYF
TRBV7-2 | CASSLNMFTEAFF
TRBV4-3 | CASSQLPGMDAFF
TRBV19 | CASNPPIGGPNQPQHF
TRBV29-1 | CSVARDTNQPQHF
TRBV7-2 | CASSTRDRAYYGYTF
TRBV2 | CASSHERKQETQYF
TRBV7-9 | CASSIRLAGDNEQFF
TRBV10-2 | CASSRDSYNSPLHF
TRBV4-2 | CASSQEYSKPGSSYNEQFF
TRBV7-8 | CASSFVWILSGRPVHTGELFF
TRBV6-1 | CASDTSPPYEQYF
TRBV7-2 | CASSPNTGLNNQPQHF
TRBV5-4 | CASSSAPAGRYEQYF
TRBV30 | CAWRGLAGYNEQFF